This T cell receptor beta chain was sequenced for a study of graft-versus-host responses after intestinal transplantation. Trimming cost V 3 bases and J 6 bases, with 15 bases left between them. Germline CDR1 reads SEHNR; CDR2 reads FQNEAQ (reference sequence). The length of the CDR3 is 14 residues. Profiling relied on immunoSEQ multiplex PCR, and the TCRdb table lists in-frame clones only, not all of them. The sample yields tens of thousands of clones, about 90% seen once. About this clone: Antigen unknown.

Points from the study as a whole: HvG clone declines early post-transplant were associated with peak circulating GvH levels. Graft-donor T cell macrochimerism in patients accompanied high graft-versus-host to host-versus-graft clonal ratios in allografts. GvH clonotypes were identified within recipient marrow, with a subset emerging first in ileum or blood.

The chain combines TRBV7-9 with TRBJ2-7, with a weak D call TRBD2 (5 bases). This sequence originates from a human donor who was the organ donor for an intestinal transplant. This material consisted of unstimulated CD4+ T cells sorted from spleen or lymph node cells, taken before transplant. Here the CDR3 DNA reads TGTGCCAGCAGCTTGGAGGACCTTGCAGCCGAGCAGTACTTC. This encodes CASSLEDLAAEQYF.